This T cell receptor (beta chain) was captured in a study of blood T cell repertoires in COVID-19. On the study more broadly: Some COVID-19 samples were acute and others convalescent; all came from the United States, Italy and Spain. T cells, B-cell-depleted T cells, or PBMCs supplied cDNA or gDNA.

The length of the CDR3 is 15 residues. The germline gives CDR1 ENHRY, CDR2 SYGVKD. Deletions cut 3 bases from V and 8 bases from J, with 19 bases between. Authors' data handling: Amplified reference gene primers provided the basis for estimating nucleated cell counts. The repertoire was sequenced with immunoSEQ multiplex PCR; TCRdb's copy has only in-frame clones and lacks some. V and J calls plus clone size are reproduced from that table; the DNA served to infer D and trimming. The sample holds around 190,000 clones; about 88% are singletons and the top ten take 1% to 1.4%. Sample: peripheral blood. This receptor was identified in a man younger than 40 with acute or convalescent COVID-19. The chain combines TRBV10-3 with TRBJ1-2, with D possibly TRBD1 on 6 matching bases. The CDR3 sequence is CAISEQQGGFRGYTF. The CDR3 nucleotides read TGTGCCATCAGTGAACAACAGGGAGGGTTCAGGGGCTACACCTTC.